The clone carrying this TCR beta chain was seen more than once but under ten times. Its specificity is not known. This entry comes from a study of CD8 T cells in ankylosing spondylitis. Notes on the study in general: What seemed typical of ankylosing spondylitis blood was a TCR beta motif built from about 8 highly homologous variants.

The TCR beta libraries were generated through quantitative 5'-RACE incorporating molecular barcodes. TCRdb ran MiXCR on the 5' RACE reads and lists one entry per CDR3 protein. The table has approximately 400,000 distinct CDR3 sequences, 17% seen once. CDR3 length: 12 amino acids. Trimming removed 6 bases from V and 4 bases from J, with 12 bases in between. In germline, CDR1 is GTSNPN, CDR2 SVGIG (reference sequence). Sequencing used blood, either unsorted or a sorted T cell fraction (not recorded which). This receptor was obtained from a male donor with ankylosing spondylitis. The chain joins TRBV30 to TRBJ1-2, with a weak D call TRBD1 (6 bases). As DNA, the CDR3 is TGTGCCTGCTTCAGGGGTTCCTATGGCTACACCTTC. Amino acids: CACFRGSYGYTF.